The 17 T cell receptor beta chains presented below share a single source sample, sequenced in a study of cytomegalovirus exposure and HLA in healthy donors. Use of 60 Vbeta and 13 Jbeta primers characterized the PCR. TCRdb keeps only in-frame clones here, not all; method: immunoSEQ multiplex PCR. The sample yields 150,000 or so clones, 70% to 90% seen once. Sequencing was performed on PBMCs. These receptors were collected from a man aged 18 to 35 in good health and CMV-seropositive.

V gene TRBV19 combines with J gene TRBJ1-3; D unresolved. CDR3 length: 14 residues. The V gene's germline CDR1 is LNHDA and CDR2 SQIVND (reference sequence). V dropped 10 bases and J dropped 2 bases, with 15 bases sitting between them. The CDR3 bases are TGTGCCACTACTCTCCCCGGGACTGGAAACACCATATATTTT. Translating it yields CATTLPGTGNTIYF.

This clone has just a few counts. V usage is TRBV7-2 and J usage is TRBJ1-6; D is possibly TRBD1 (5 bases). The germline V and J ends were trimmed by 5 bases and 10 bases, with 12 bases remaining between them. The CDR3 sequence is 13 residues long. Looked up from germline, CDR1 is SGHTA and CDR2 is FQGNSA. For the CDR3, the DNA is TGTGCCAGCAGCCTAATCAGGGAATCACCCCTCCACTTT. This codes for CASSLIRESPLHF. The complete variable domain, with remaining parts taken from reference TRBV7-2 and TRBJ1-6, reads GAGVSQSPSNKVTEKGKDVELRCDPISGHTALYWYRQSLGQGLEFLIYFQGNSAPDKSGLPSDRFSAERTGGSVSTLTIQRTQQEDSAVYLCASSLIRESPLHFGNGTRLTVT.

The rearrangement uses TRBV19 and TRBJ2-5, with 8 bases lining up with TRBD2. This CDR3 has 14 residues. Losses at the gene ends were 7 bases for V and 0 bases for J; bases not matched to a gene: 4. Germline V gene sequence: CDR1 LNHDA, CDR2 SQIVND (reference sequence). This CDR3 reads CASTRGGYQETQYF. DNA for the CDR3: TGTGCCAGTACCCGGGGGGGTTACCAAGAGACCCAGTACTTC. The full variable domain, its missing parts supplied by reference TRBV19 and TRBJ2-5, is DGGITQSPKYLFRKEGQNVTLSCEQNLNHDAMYWYRQDPGQGLRLIYYSQIVNDFQKGDIAEGYSVSREKKESFPLTVTSAQKNPTAFYLCASTRGGYQETQYFGPGTRLLVL.

This sequence joins TRBV5-1 and TRBJ1-4, with 8 bases lining up with TRBD1. Looked up from germline, CDR1 is SGHRS and CDR2 is YFSETQ. The CDR3 covers 16 residues. The trim removed 1 base at V and 2 bases at J, leaving 4 bases unmatched. The CDR3 DNA is TGCGCCAGCAGCTTGCAGGGGGCGCAGACTAATGAAAAACTGTTTTTT. Translating gives CASSLQGAQTNEKLFF.

The CDR3: CARSGTSDQETQYF. DNA for the CDR3: TGTGCCCGCTCTGGGACTAGCGACCAAGAGACCCAGTACTTC. V and J are TRBV30 and TRBJ2-5, with TRBD2 identical over 10 bases. This CDR3 has 14 amino acids. Germline CDR1 reads GTSNPN; CDR2 reads SVGIG (reference sequence). Trimming cost V 8 bases and J 0 bases; bases outside gene matches: 6.

V and J are TRBV7-2 and TRBJ1-2; the match to TRBD1 covers 7 bases. The CDR3 has 16 residues. With V trimmed by 5 bases and J by 6 bases, 15 bases remained unmatched. The germline gives CDR1 SGHTA, CDR2 FQGNSA. The CDR3 loop is CASSLRQGSMGHGYTF. The CDR3 DNA is TGTGCCAGCAGCCTACGACAGGGATCGATGGGTCATGGCTACACCTTC.

The V and J genes are TRBV9 and TRBJ2-5, with 9 bases lining up with TRBD1. V was clipped by 2 bases and J by 5 bases; unmatched bases: 13. The length of the CDR3 is 17 residues. Germline loops: CDR1 SGDLS, CDR2 YYNGEE. The DNA for the CDR3 is TGTGCCAGCAGCGTGGGGGGGGGACAGGGTGGGGACGAGACCCAGTACTTC. It specifies CASSVGGGQGGDETQYF.

This chain uses TRBV6-4 with TRBJ2-2, with 9 bases aligning to TRBD1. Germline CDR1 is MRHNA and CDR2 is SNTAGT. V gave up 8 bases and J gave up 6 bases; unmatched junction bases: 10. The CDR3 sequence is 15 residues long. CDR3 protein: CASGTGGGRPGELFF. The CDR3 DNA follows: TGTGCCAGCGGAACAGGGGGCGGAAGGCCCGGGGAGCTGTTTTTT.

This chain links TRBV5-4 with TRBJ2-5; 10 bases map to TRBD2. The germline V gene has CDR1 SGHNT and CDR2 YYREEE (reference sequence). The CDR3 totals 15 residues. Trimming removed 0 bases from V and 6 bases from J; junction bases left unmatched: 5. CDR3 residues: CASSLVAGGVKTQYF. The CDR3 coding sequence is TGTGCCAGCAGCTTGGTAGCGGGGGGCGTGAAGACCCAGTACTTC.

The rearrangement links TRBV6-6 to TRBJ1-1; weak D call: TRBD1 (5 bases). The CDR3 covers 12 residues. CDR1 is MNHNY and CDR2 is SVGAGI in the germline V gene (reference sequence). V lost 2 bases to trimming and J lost 9 bases, with 10 bases between them. In DNA, the CDR3 is TGTGCCAGCAGTTACCCCCAGGGCAAAGCTTTCTTT. Translating gives CASSYPQGKAFF.

The genes are TRBV10-2 and TRBJ2-7; 8 bases line up with TRBD1. J was trimmed by 5 bases and V by 3 bases; bases with no gene match: 3. The germline CDR1 and CDR2 sequences are WSHSY and SAAADI. The CDR3 loop spans 13 amino acids. CDR3 amino acids: CASSETGGNEQYF. CDR3 coding DNA: TGCGCCAGCAGTGAAACAGGGGGAAACGAGCAGTACTTC.

The chain recombines TRBV4-1 with TRBJ2-7, with 7 bases lining up with TRBD1. The V and J ends lost 1 base and 0 bases, in that order; junction bases with no gene match: 6. Germline CDR1 is MGHRA and CDR2 is YSYEKL. The CDR3 runs to 16 residues. This CDR3 is CASSQGTGLDSYEQYF. The CDR3 DNA reads as TGCGCCAGCAGCCAAGGGACAGGACTCGACTCCTACGAGCAGTACTTC.

Details on this clone: Compared with germline, one end of the junction differs, possibly owing to a read error. The chain recombines TRBV7-7 with TRBJ2-5; 11 bases fit TRBD2. The germline V gene encodes CDR1 SSHAT and CDR2 FNYEAQ (reference sequence). The length of the CDR3 is 16 residues. This CDR3 reads CASSPNSGGAGETQYF. The CDR3 DNA reads as TGTGCTAGCAGCCCAAATAGCGGGGGGGCCGGGGAGACCCAGTACTTC.

The chain carries TRBV25-1 and TRBJ2-7; D may be TRBD1 (5 bases). V shed 6 bases and J shed 6 bases, with 12 bases lying between them. Germline CDR1 and CDR2: MGHDK and SYGVNS. CDR3 length equals 12 residues. Written as DNA, the CDR3 is TGTGCCAGCAGCAGGGTTCAGGGCGAGCAGTACTTC. It codes for CASSRVQGEQYF.

The chain carries TRBV9 and TRBJ2-1, with D maybe TRBD1 (5 bases). The CDR3 has 15 amino acids. Trimming shortened V by 0 bases and J by 5 bases, and 12 bases separated the two germline ends. Germline lookup yields CDR1 SGDLS and CDR2 YYNGEE. CDR3 sequence: CASSVAGRADNEQFF. The CDR3 region has the DNA TGTGCCAGCAGCGTAGCCGGCAGGGCGGACAATGAGCAGTTCTTC.

This chain joins TRBV2 and TRBJ2-5; 7 bases map to TRBD2. J was trimmed by 2 bases and V by 8 bases; bases with no gene match: 5. CDR1 is SNHLY, CDR2 FYNNEI, per germline. The CDR3 spans 13 residues. The CDR3 spells CASRGDFQETQYF. The CDR3 DNA follows: TGTGCCAGCCGGGGGGACTTTCAAGAGACCCAGTACTTC.

This sequence joins TRBV6-1 and TRBJ1-2; the match to TRBD1 covers 10 bases. Germline loops: CDR1 MNHNS, CDR2 SASEGT. CDR3 length equals 15 residues. The ends lost 4 bases at V and 5 bases at J; junction bases unmatched: 7. CDR3 region: CASSATGGKIYGYTF. Here the CDR3 DNA reads TGTGCCAGCAGTGCGACAGGGGGCAAAATTTATGGCTACACCTTC.